The 12 T cell receptor beta chains in this list originate from one sample, sequenced in a study of cytomegalovirus exposure and HLA in healthy donors. The PCR made use of 60 Vbeta and 13 Jbeta primers. TCRdb's table, derived via immunoSEQ multiplex PCR, lists solely in-frame clones and lacks some. The sample holds roughly 150,000 clones, over 70% seen once. The material sequenced was PBMCs. Receptor source: a male donor in good health and CMV-seronegative.

The chain has TRBV15 and TRBJ1-1; unclear D gene. Per germline, CDR1 LNHNV and CDR2 YYDKDF (reference sequence). Trimming removed 0 bases from V and 0 bases from J, with 8 bases in between. This CDR3 spans 15 amino acids. The CDR3 coding sequence is TGTGCCACCAGCAGAGAGCGAAGCTTGAACACTGAAGCTTTCTTT. It is translated as CATSRERSLNTEAFF.

Only a few counts were recorded for this clone. This chain links TRBV5-5 with TRBJ1-5, with D hard to call. Trimming took 2 bases from V and 0 from J, leaving 12 bases between them. Germline lookup yields CDR1 SGHKS and CDR2 YYEKEE (reference sequence). This CDR3 is 16 amino acids long. This CDR3 is CASSLYTDRSNQPQHF. In DNA form, the CDR3 reads TGTGCCAGCAGCTTATACACAGACCGTAGCAATCAGCCCCAGCATTTT.

The rearrangement joins TRBV29-1 to TRBJ1-1, with TRBD1 matching 10 bases. Germline V gives CDR1 SQVTM, CDR2 ANQGSEA. J gave up 5 bases and V 6 bases, and 0 bases lay outside the gene matches. This CDR3 is 11 amino acids long. The CDR3 region is CSVDRGTEAFF. In nucleotides, the CDR3 is TGCAGCGTGGACAGGGGGACTGAAGCTTTCTTT. Filled out from reference TRBV29-1 and TRBJ1-1, the complete variable domain reads SAVISQKPSRDICQRGTSLTIQCQVDSQVTMMFWYRQQPGQSLTLIATANQGSEATYESGFVIDKFPISRPNLTFSTLTVSNMSPEDSSIYLCSVDRGTEAFFGQGTRLTVV.

J is TRBJ2-5 and V is TRBV5-4, with D perhaps matching TRBD1 (5 bases). V was cut by 0 bases and J by 5 bases, with 17 bases left in between. The CDR3 is 16 residues long. Germline-derived CDR1 and CDR2 are SGHNT and YYREEE (reference sequence). The CDR3 reads CASSLDRQMGPETQYF. CDR3 DNA: TGTGCCAGCAGCTTGGATAGACAGATGGGGCCGGAGACCCAGTACTTC.

This chain joins TRBV6-6 and TRBJ1-6, with TRBD1 matching 10 bases. After removal of 6 bases from V and 9 bases from J, the junction contained 11 bases not matched to a gene. Germline CDR1 and CDR2: MNHNY and SVGAGI (reference sequence). The length of the CDR3 is 16 residues. This chain's CDR3 is CASRPPSTGGISPLHF. The CDR3 nucleotides are TGTGCCAGCAGGCCACCCTCGACAGGGGGCATTTCACCCCTCCACTTT.

This chain links TRBV28 with TRBJ2-1; 14 bases agree with TRBD2. Trimming removed 2 bases from V and 7 bases from J; junction bases left unmatched: 4. CDR1 MDHEN and CDR2 SYDVKM come from the germline V gene. The CDR3 contains 16 residues. CDR3 sequence (DNA): TGTGCCAGCAGTTTACTAGGGACTAGCGGGAGAAATGAGCAGTTCTTC. Protein: CASSLLGTSGRNEQFF.

J is TRBJ2-6 and V is TRBV7-6, with 7 nucleotides matching TRBD1. There are 16 residues in the CDR3. The ends lost 4 bases at V and 4 bases at J; junction bases unmatched: 7. Germline V gene lookup returns CDR1 SGHVS and CDR2 FNYEAQ. The CDR3 protein is CASSSMRGQGANVLTF. CDR3 in DNA: TGTGCCAGCAGCTCCATGAGGGGGCAAGGGGCCAACGTCCTGACTTTC.

The V and J genes are TRBV18 and TRBJ2-6; D might be TRBD1 (6 bases). Germline CDR1 and CDR2: KGHSH and LQKENI. This CDR3 is built from 18 residues. Trimming removed 3 bases from V and 2 bases from J, with 17 bases in between. CDR3 residues: CASSPSPLAGAGANVLTF. DNA of the CDR3: TGTGCCAGCTCACCTAGCCCACTTGCAGGGGCTGGGGCCAACGTCCTGACTTTC.

The V call is TRBV30, the J call TRBJ1-3; weak D call: TRBD1 (5 bases). CDR1 and CDR2 from the germline V gene are GTSNPN and SVGIG (reference sequence). This CDR3 contains 13 residues. V was trimmed by 2 bases and J by 5 bases, leaving 10 bases between them. The CDR3 region has the DNA TGTGCCTGGAGTCGGGCAGGGAGAAACACCATATATTTT. This translates into CAWSRAGRNTIYF. The variable domain in full, with the rest retrieved from reference TRBV30 and TRBJ1-3, is SQTIHQWPATLVQPVGSPLSLECTVEGTSNPNLYWYRQAAGRGLQLLFYSVGIGQISSEVPQNLSASRPQDRQFILSSKKLLLSDSGFYLCAWSRAGRNTIYFGEGSWLTVV.

The chain uses TRBV28 and TRBJ1-2; 8 nucleotides match TRBD1. Germline CDR1 is MDHEN and CDR2 is SYDVKM. The J segment lost 4 bases and the V segment lost 8 bases, leaving 12 bases of the junction unmatched. This CDR3 comprises 15 residues. The CDR3 nucleotides are TGTGCCAGCGCAATATTCGACAGGGGCGGCTATGGCTACACCTTC. This translates into CASAIFDRGGYGYTF.

The V call is TRBV4-1, the J call TRBJ2-1, with a possible D match to TRBD1 (6 bases). Germline V gives CDR1 MGHRA, CDR2 YSYEKL. Trimming shortened V by 0 bases and J by 8 bases, and 14 bases separated the two germline ends. This CDR3 is 15 amino acids long. This CDR3 is CASSQDRDMDDEQFF. The CDR3 DNA reads TGCGCCAGCAGCCAAGATAGGGACATGGACGATGAGCAGTTCTTC.

This chain links TRBV7-9 with TRBJ2-4, with unresolved D. The CDR3 loop spans 11 amino acids. Trimming took off 4 bases at V and 6 bases at J, with 4 bases between the two ends. Germline V gene sequence: CDR1 SEHNR, CDR2 FQNEAQ (reference sequence). The CDR3 is CASSSGNIQYF. In nucleotides, the CDR3 is TGTGCCAGCAGCTCCGGAAACATTCAGTACTTC.